This T cell receptor beta chain is from a study of cytotoxic CD8 clonotypes in ibrutinib-treated CLL. Study as a whole: Of the patients, about a dozen were relapsed/refractory, over 14 treatment-naive and around 17 IGHV unmutated.

The repertoire was sequenced with immunoSEQ multiplex PCR; TCRdb's copy has only in-frame clones and lacks some. The data contain more than 200,000 clones, 70% of them singletons. In this sample, this clone turned up once. The antigen is unknown. This CDR3 has 13 residues. The V and J ends lost 8 bases and 2 bases, in that order; junction bases with no gene match: 2. Germline lookup yields CDR1 SNHLY and CDR2 FYNNEI. Overall study results and limits: Among the clonotypes, public ones were uncommon and contracted or held stable on treatment. Before falling back toward baseline at progression, clonality had risen at the time of ibrutinib response.

The sample in question was PBMCs, obtained after 24 months of ibrutinib treatment. The chain combines TRBV2 with TRBJ2-7; TRBD1 matches at 11 bases. The TCR originated in a human donor with chronic lymphocytic leukemia. The chain's CDR3 is CASGGQGAYEQYF. The CDR3 nucleotides read TGTGCCAGCGGGGGACAGGGGGCCTACGAGCAGTACTTC.